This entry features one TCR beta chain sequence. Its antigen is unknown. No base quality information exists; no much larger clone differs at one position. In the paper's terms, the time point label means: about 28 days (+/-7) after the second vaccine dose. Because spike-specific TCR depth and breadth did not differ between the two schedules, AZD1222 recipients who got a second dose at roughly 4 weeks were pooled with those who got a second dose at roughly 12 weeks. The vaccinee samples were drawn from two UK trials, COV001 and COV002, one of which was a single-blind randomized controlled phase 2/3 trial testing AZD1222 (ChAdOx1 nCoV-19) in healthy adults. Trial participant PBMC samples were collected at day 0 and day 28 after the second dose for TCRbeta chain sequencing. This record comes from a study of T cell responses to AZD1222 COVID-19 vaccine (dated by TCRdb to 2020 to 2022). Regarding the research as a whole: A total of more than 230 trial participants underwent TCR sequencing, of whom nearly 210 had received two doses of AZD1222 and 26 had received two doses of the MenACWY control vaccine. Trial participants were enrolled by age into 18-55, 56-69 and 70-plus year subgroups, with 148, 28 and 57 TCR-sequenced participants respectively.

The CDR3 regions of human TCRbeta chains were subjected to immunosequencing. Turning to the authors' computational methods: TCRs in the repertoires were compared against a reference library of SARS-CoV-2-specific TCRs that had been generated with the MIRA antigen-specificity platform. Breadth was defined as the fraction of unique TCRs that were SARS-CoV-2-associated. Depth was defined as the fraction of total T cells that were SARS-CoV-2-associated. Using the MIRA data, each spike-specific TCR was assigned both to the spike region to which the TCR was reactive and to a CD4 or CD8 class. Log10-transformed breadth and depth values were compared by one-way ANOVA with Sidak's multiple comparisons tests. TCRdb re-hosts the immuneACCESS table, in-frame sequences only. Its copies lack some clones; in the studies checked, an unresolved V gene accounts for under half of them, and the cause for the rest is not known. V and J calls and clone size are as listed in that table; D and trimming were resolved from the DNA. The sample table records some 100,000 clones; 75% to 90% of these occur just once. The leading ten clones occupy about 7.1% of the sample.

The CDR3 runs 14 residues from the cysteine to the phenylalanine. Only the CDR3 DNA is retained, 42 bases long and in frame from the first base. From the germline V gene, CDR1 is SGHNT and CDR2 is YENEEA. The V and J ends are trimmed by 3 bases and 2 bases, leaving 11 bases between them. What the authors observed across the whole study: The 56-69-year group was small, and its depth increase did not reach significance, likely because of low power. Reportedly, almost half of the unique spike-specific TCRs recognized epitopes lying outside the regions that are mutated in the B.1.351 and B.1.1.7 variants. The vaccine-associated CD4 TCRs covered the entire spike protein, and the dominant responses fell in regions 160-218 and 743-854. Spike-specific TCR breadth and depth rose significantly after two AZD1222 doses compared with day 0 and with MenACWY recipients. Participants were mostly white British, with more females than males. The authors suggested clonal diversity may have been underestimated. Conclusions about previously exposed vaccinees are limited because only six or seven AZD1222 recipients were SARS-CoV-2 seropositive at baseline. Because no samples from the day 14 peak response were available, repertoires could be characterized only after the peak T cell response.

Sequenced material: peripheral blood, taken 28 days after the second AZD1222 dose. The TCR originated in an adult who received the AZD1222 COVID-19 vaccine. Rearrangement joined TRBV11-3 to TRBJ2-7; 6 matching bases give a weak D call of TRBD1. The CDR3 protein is CASSFGTNTYEQYF. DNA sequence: TGTGCCAGCAGCTTCGGGACAAACACCTACGAGCAGTACTTC. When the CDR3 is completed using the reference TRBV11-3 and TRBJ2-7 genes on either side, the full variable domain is EAGVVQSPRYKIIEKKQPVAFWCNPISGHNTLYWYLQNLGQGPELLIRYENEEAVDDSQLPKDRFSAERLKGVDSTLKIQPAELGDSAVYLCASSFGTNTYEQYFGPGTRLTVT.